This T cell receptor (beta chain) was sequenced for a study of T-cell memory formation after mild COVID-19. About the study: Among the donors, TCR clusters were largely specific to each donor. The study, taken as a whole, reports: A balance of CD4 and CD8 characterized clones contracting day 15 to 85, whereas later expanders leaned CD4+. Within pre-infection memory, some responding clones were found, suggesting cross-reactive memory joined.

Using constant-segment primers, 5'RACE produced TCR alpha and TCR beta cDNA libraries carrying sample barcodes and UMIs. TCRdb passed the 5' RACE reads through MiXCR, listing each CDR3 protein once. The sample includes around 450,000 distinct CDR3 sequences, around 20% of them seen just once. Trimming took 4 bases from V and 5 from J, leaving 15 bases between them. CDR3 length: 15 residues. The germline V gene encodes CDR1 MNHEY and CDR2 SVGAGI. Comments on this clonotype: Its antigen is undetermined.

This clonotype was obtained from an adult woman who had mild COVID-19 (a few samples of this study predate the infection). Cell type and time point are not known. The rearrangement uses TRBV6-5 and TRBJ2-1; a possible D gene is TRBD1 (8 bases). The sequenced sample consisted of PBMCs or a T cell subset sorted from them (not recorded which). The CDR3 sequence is CASSWEGQANNEQFF. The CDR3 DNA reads TGTGCCAGCAGTTGGGAGGGACAGGCCAACAATGAGCAGTTCTTC.